What follows are 9 T cell receptor beta chains derived from one specimen sequenced in a study of blood T cells in healthy people across ages. With a J-beta primer mix and a sample-barcoded 5' primer, a second PCR ran roughly 6 to 12 cycles. TCRdb ran MiXCR on the 5' RACE reads and lists one entry per CDR3 protein. Seen here are 900,000 to 950,000 distinct CDR3 sequences, almost 30% observed once, and the top ten hold 10%. The data were also submitted as part of a second study, on T cells of mothers and their children.

The sample taken for sequencing was blood. These receptors all come from a woman aged 40 to 49 in good health.

This clonotype was seen at least ten times. V usage is TRBV29-1 and J usage is TRBJ2-7; no clear D gene. V lost 1 base and J 5 bases, leaving 3 bases between the germline ends. CDR3 length: 10 residues. Germline assignment: CDR1 SQVTM and CDR2 ANQGSEA. Here the CDR3 reads CSVEANEQYF. As DNA, the CDR3 is TGCAGCGTTGAAGCTAACGAGCAGTACTTC.

This clonotype was seen a few times. The chain employs TRBV21-1 and TRBJ1-4. TRBV21-1 is flagged as a pseudogene. CDR3 length: 15 amino acids. The CDR3 coding sequence is TGTGCCAGCAGCTCAACCGGAATAGCTAATGAAAAACTGTTTTTT. Protein: CASSSTGIANEKLFF.

The V and J genes are TRBV7-9 and TRBJ2-1; no definite D call. Trimming pared 1 base from V and 7 bases from J, leaving 11 bases between. The germline V gene encodes CDR1 SEHNR and CDR2 FQNEAQ (reference sequence). The CDR3 totals 14 residues. The CDR3 region has the DNA TGTGCCAGCAGCTTAGGAAACGTGGGTAATGAGCAGTTCTTC. Translated: CASSLGNVGNEQFF.

Only a few counts were recorded for this clonotype. CDR3 nucleotide sequence: TGTGCCAGCAGTGCACTAAGGGGGGATAGTGGCTACACCTTC. Its protein product is CASSALRGDSGYTF. The rearrangement uses TRBV6-1 and TRBJ1-2; maybe TRBD1 (6 bases). Between the trimmed V and J ends, which lost 4 bases and 7 bases, there was a span of 16 bases. Germline V gene data show CDR1 as MNHNS and CDR2 as SASEGT. The CDR3 is made up of 14 amino acids.

Comments on this clonotype: A much larger clone lies a single base off, so this may be a read error. The chain is built from TRBV20-1 and TRBJ2-6; 9 nucleotides match TRBD1. Per germline, CDR1 DFQATT and CDR2 SNEGSKA (reference sequence). This CDR3 spans 16 amino acids. The CDR3 DNA sequence: TGCAGTGCCGTTTCCGGGACAGGGTCTGGGGCCAACGTCCTGAGTTTC. It yields the protein CSAVSGTGSGANVLSF.

V is TRBV7-3 and J is TRBJ1-5; a weak D match, TRBD1 (5 bases). The germline V gene has CDR1 SGHTA and CDR2 FQGTGA. The CDR3 extends over 14 amino acids. Trimming cost V 1 base and J 4 bases, with 8 bases left between them. CDR3 nucleotides: TGTGCCAGCAGCTTAAATCCAGGGAATCAGCCCCAGCATTTT. This translates into CASSLNPGNQPQHF.

The J gene is TRBJ2-3, the V gene TRBV3-1, with D possibly being TRBD2 (5 bases). V was cut by 2 bases and J by 4 bases, with 19 bases left in between. Germline CDR1 reads LGHDT; CDR2 reads YNNKEL (reference sequence). This CDR3 has 17 amino acids. Here the CDR3 reads CASSQFVVVGGADTQYF. In nucleotides, the CDR3 is TGTGCCAGCAGCCAATTTGTCGTCGTCGGAGGAGCAGATACGCAGTATTTT.

The gene calls are TRBV7-3 and TRBJ2-1; 11 nucleotides match TRBD1. Germline CDR1 is SGHTA and CDR2 is FQGTGA. J lost 7 bases, V lost 1 base, and 9 bases had no gene match. The CDR3 is made up of 17 amino acids. The CDR3 loop is CASSLRLGQGASNEQFF. In nucleotides, the CDR3 is TGTGCCAGCAGCTTAAGGCTTGGACAGGGGGCTAGTAATGAGCAGTTCTTC.

This clonotype appeared a single time. It may be a read error: a sequence one base away is much more abundant. V and J are TRBV15 and TRBJ2-6; 7 bases line up with TRBD1. Germline V gene data show CDR1 as LNHNV and CDR2 as YYDKDF (reference sequence). The CDR3 loop spans 16 amino acids. This CDR3 reads CATSRRVGGFFNVRTF. CDR3 nucleotides: TGTGCCACCAGCCGGCGAGTAGGGGGCTTTTTCAACGTCCGGACTTTC. Combining the CDR3 with reference TRBV15 and TRBJ2-6 gives the whole variable domain DAMVIQNPRYQVTQFGKPVTLSCSQTLNHNVMYWYQQKSSQAPKLLFHYYDKDFNNEADTPDNFQSRRPNTSFCFLDIRSPGLGDTAMYLCATSRRVGGFFNVRTFGAGSRLTVL.